This T cell receptor (beta chain) derives from a study of T cells after yellow fever vaccination. TCRdb redid the calling of the 5' RACE reads with MiXCR, one entry per CDR3 protein. Of about 300,000 distinct CDR3 sequences listed, about 6.9% are singletons. Germline lookup yields CDR1 MRHNA and CDR2 SNTAGT. V lost 6 bases and J 0 bases, leaving 13 bases between the germline ends. The CDR3 has 15 residues. This receptor was identified in a man between 18 and 35 years old who received the YFV17D yellow fever vaccine. The gene calls are TRBV6-4 and TRBJ2-3; possibly TRBD1 or TRBD2 for D (5 bases each). Source: PBMCs, taken around 45 days after the first yellow fever vaccination. The CDR3 bases are TGTGCCAGCAGAAGGGACGGTTTTAGCACAGATACGCAGTATTTT. Translated: CASRRDGFSTDTQYF.